This TCR beta chain was sequenced in a study of blood T cell repertoires in COVID-19. Across the study: The samples span acute and convalescent COVID-19 from the United States, Italy and Spain. Sources were T cells, B-cell-depleted T cells, or PBMCs; the material itself was cDNA or gDNA.

V lost 2 bases to trimming and J lost 3 bases, with 13 bases between them. The CDR3 runs to 15 residues. Germline V gene lookup returns CDR1 SGHAT and CDR2 FQDESV (reference sequence). Authors' processing steps: From reference gene primer amplification, estimates of nucleated cell counts were derived. Profiling relied on immunoSEQ multiplex PCR, and the TCRdb table lists in-frame clones only, not all of them. Clone size and the V and J calls come from that table; the DNA yielded D and trimming. The sample shows 30,000 to 40,000 clones, 60% to 80% of them seen only once. The clonotype comes from an elderly man with acute or convalescent COVID-19. This rearrangement joins TRBV11-1 to TRBJ1-1, with D hard to call. The specimen sequenced was peripheral blood. In DNA, the CDR3 is TGTGCCAGCAGCTTAATAAAGCTCCCGTACACTGAAGCTTTCTTT. Amino acid sequence: CASSLIKLPYTEAFF.